Listed below are T cell receptor beta chains from one sample, sequenced in a study of somatic mutations in cytotoxic T cells in rheumatoid arthritis. Assay: immunoSEQ multiplex PCR; the TCRdb copy retains only in-frame clones and omits some. This table has some 20,000 clones, around 81% appearing once. The specimen sequenced was CD8+ T cells sorted from blood. The source is an adult with rheumatoid arthritis. Both conserved end residues are part of each CDR3. A clone size is listed for some rows: how often the clone was seen (once, few, many), or a class if it is expanded.

CASSLWAPGGQSSYNEQFF TRBV27 once TRBJ2-1
CATSSEEGLLAKNIQYF TRBV15 - TRBJ2-4
CASSPTRPRQFF TRBV7-9 - TRBJ2-1
CASSLDSRLSNQPQHF TRBV7-8 - TRBJ1-5
CASSLAGGPRNTIYF TRBV5-1 once TRBJ1-3
CASKWGGIQETQYF TRBV5-1 - TRBJ2-5
CASSGLAGATDTQYF TRBV19 - TRBJ2-3
CASSSRVWAEKLFF TRBV27 - TRBJ1-4
CASSLLEAAEQFF TRBV7-8 - TRBJ2-1
CASSGPGFGETRNYGYTF TRBV25-1 - TRBJ1-2
CASSRLSGRADTQYF TRBV5-5 - TRBJ2-3
CASSWTGGGSPLHF TRBV6-1 - TRBJ1-6
CASSVDLSGANVLTF TRBV9 once TRBJ2-6
CASSLLAGGSSSYNEQFF TRBV7-3 - TRBJ2-1
CATRPDSFTEAFF TRBV15 - TRBJ1-1
CSVPGTVSGANVLTF TRBV29-1 - TRBJ2-6
CATSTSRGRDAFF TRBV15 once TRBJ1-1
CASSLSQSSYEQYF TRBV7-6 once TRBJ2-7
CASRPKSTDTQYF TRBV27 - TRBJ2-3
CASSHGQYYEQYF TRBV5-1 - TRBJ2-7
CASSRDTGGGYTF TRBV6-1 medium-sized TRBJ1-2
CASSDPGHRILF TRBV9 - TRBJ1-1
CASSIYGDREQYF TRBV6-1 - TRBJ2-7
CASSAGDQPQHF TRBV7-9 - TRBJ1-5
CASTPRGGATEAFF TRBV27 - TRBJ1-1
CASSPPSVGTRELFF TRBV27 - TRBJ2-2
CASSYFGESEKLFF TRBV6-5 - TRBJ1-4
CASSEGPGGNQPQHF TRBV6-1 large TRBJ1-5
CASSPTSGRAGETQYF TRBV7-6 - TRBJ2-5
CASSKTRGDQPQHF TRBV6-5 - TRBJ1-5
CASSEPLGQGNAEAFF TRBV25-1 once TRBJ1-1
CASSEPGRTTTGELFF TRBV9 - TRBJ2-2
CASSIQRRGTGELFF TRBV6-1 few TRBJ2-2
CASSLSQGERQETQYF TRBV27 - TRBJ2-5
CASGLGLAFETQYF TRBV12-5 - TRBJ2-5
CASSESVPQGCYGYTF TRBV10-1 - TRBJ1-2
CASSSRDRGNSPLHF TRBV7-8 few TRBJ1-6
CASSAAGGSETGELFF TRBV9 - TRBJ2-2
CASIPQAVPGYTF TRBV2 - TRBJ1-2
CASSEVRANVLTF TRBV7-9 - TRBJ2-6
CASSLGGRNYQPQHF TRBV7-9 - TRBJ1-5
CASSYSPRNYGYTF TRBV6-6 - TRBJ1-2
CASGNSPTRLDQETQYF TRBV9 - TRBJ2-5
CASSSPGETQYF TRBV5-6 - TRBJ2-5
CSVDEGTSEQYF TRBV29-1 - TRBJ2-7
CATSRDGGAGDTQYF TRBV15 - TRBJ2-3